These 16 T cell receptor beta chains were all obtained from the same sample, sequenced in a study of cytomegalovirus exposure and HLA in healthy donors. Primers: 60 Vbeta forward and 13 Jbeta reverse. The method was immunoSEQ multiplex PCR; TCRdb's version includes in-frame clones alone and lacks a portion of them. The sample records over 120,000 clones, 65% to 85% being singletons. The specimen was PBMCs. These receptor sequences come from a man aged 25 to 40 in good health and CMV-seronegative.

The genes are TRBV5-1 and TRBJ1-6, with D perhaps TRBD1 (6 bases). V shed 0 bases and J shed 8 bases, with 9 bases lying between them. CDR3 length equals 14 residues. From germline, CDR1 is SGHRS and CDR2 YFSETQ. The CDR3 coding sequence is TGCGCCAGCAGCTTGGGGACAGATTATTCACCCCTCCACTTT. The encoded protein is CASSLGTDYSPLHF.

This clone occurred once. The chain links TRBV19 to TRBJ2-7, with D possibly being TRBD2 (6 bases). In germline, CDR1 is LNHDA, CDR2 SQIVND (reference sequence). The CDR3 is 15 residues long. The V end lost 2 bases, the J end lost 2 bases, and 13 bases lay between the germline ends. The CDR3 is CASSITGGGTYEQYF. CDR3 DNA: TGTGCCAGTAGTATAACCGGGGGTGGCACCTACGAGCAGTACTTC.

This clone was recorded only once. The chain has TRBV19 and TRBJ2-7, with TRBD1 matching over 8 bases. V dropped 6 bases and J dropped 3; count of bases not matched to a gene: 7. The CDR3 length is 14 residues. Germline V gene sequence: CDR1 LNHDA, CDR2 SQIVND (reference sequence). The CDR3 coding sequence is TGTGCCAGTAGCTCCTGGACAGGGAACTACGAGCAGTACTTC. Residues: CASSSWTGNYEQYF.

V is TRBV5-4 and J is TRBJ2-5, with D unclear. CDR1 SGHNT and CDR2 YYREEE come from the germline V gene (reference sequence). Trimming took off 3 bases at V and 5 bases at J, with 11 bases between the two ends. The CDR3 is 13 amino acids. The CDR3 loop is CASSSRGSETQYF. In DNA form, the CDR3 reads TGTGCCAGCAGCTCCCGAGGAAGCGAGACCCAGTACTTC.

The genes are TRBV7-8 and TRBJ2-3, with TRBD2 as a possible D gene (6 bases). Germline assignment: CDR1 SGHVS and CDR2 FQNEAQ. The germline V and J ends were trimmed by 3 bases and 2 bases, with 9 bases remaining between them. CDR3 length equals 14 residues. This chain's CDR3 is CASSFSGNTDTQYF. CDR3 coding DNA: TGTGCCAGCAGCTTTAGCGGAAACACAGATACGCAGTATTTT.

The chain combines TRBV28 with TRBJ1-4; 10 bases align to TRBD1. This CDR3 has 14 residues. The germline CDR1 and CDR2 sequences are MDHEN and SYDVKM. Unmatched junction bases numbered 7, after V lost 4 bases and J lost 11 bases. The CDR3 is CASSSPGQGKKLFF. CDR3 DNA: TGTGCCAGCAGTTCTCCGGGACAGGGGAAGAAACTGTTTTTT.

The chain links TRBV7-3 to TRBJ1-1; D may be TRBD1 (6 bases). Germline loops: CDR1 SGHTA, CDR2 FQGTGA. The germline V and J ends were trimmed by 3 bases and 7 bases, with 12 bases remaining between them. The CDR3 is 13 residues long. The CDR3, as DNA: TGTGCCAGCAGCTTTACAGGGCGCGATGAAGCTTTCTTT. It encodes CASSFTGRDEAFF.

This chain connects TRBV28 to TRBJ2-3, with TRBD2 matching 7 bases. V shed 2 bases, J shed 11 bases, and the junction held 13 bases outside the gene matches. The CDR3 length is 15 residues. Per germline, CDR1 MDHEN and CDR2 SYDVKM. In DNA form, the CDR3 reads TGTGCCAGCAGTTTAGGTGGGACTACCCCGCTAAGGCAGTATTTT. This codes for CASSLGGTTPLRQYF.

The chain uses TRBV9 and TRBJ2-2; 11 bases agree with TRBD2. V lost 3 bases, J lost 5 bases, and 6 bases stayed unmatched. The CDR3 contains 16 residues. Germline assignment: CDR1 SGDLS and CDR2 YYNGEE. The CDR3 DNA reads as TGTGCCAGCAGCGGTAGCGGGAGGGCCGGAACCGGGGAGCTGTTTTTT. Its translation: CASSGSGRAGTGELFF.

This clone came up once. The rearrangement joins TRBV6-1 to TRBJ1-2; 8 positions match TRBD1. The junction had 0 bases not matched to a gene; V was cut back by 0 bases and J by 0 bases. This CDR3 contains 15 residues. Germline V CDR1 and CDR2: MNHNS, SASEGT. The CDR3 protein is CASSEAQGANYGYTF. The CDR3 DNA reads as TGTGCCAGCAGTGAAGCACAGGGGGCTAACTATGGCTACACCTTC.

This clone has a handful of counts. The V gene is TRBV19, the J gene TRBJ2-1; 7 positions match TRBD1. This CDR3 spans 17 amino acids. The germline V gene encodes CDR1 LNHDA and CDR2 SQIVND (reference sequence). V shed 4 bases and J 6 bases; nucleotides not matched to a gene: 15. The DNA for the CDR3 is TGTGCCAGTAGTACCTTCTACGGGACAGTGAAGAGCAATGAGCAGTTCTTC. Residues: CASSTFYGTVKSNEQFF.

In regard to this clone: This CDR3 is also generated by other DNA sequences in the sample. CDR3 amino acids: CAWSVGGGSYEQYF. The CDR3 nucleotides are TGTGCCTGGAGTGTGGGCGGGGGGTCCTACGAGCAGTACTTC. The gene calls are TRBV30 and TRBJ2-7; TRBD2 matches 8 bases. The V gene's germline CDR1 is GTSNPN and CDR2 SVGIG (reference sequence). This CDR3 has 14 amino acids. V was clipped by 0 bases and J by 1 base; unmatched bases: 2.

This clone came up a few times. The chain combines TRBV27 with TRBJ2-2, with D possibly matching TRBD2 (5 bases). The CDR3 spans 14 residues. V was trimmed by 3 bases and J by 7 bases, leaving 12 bases between them. Germline assignment: CDR1 MNHEY and CDR2 SMNVEV (reference sequence). The CDR3 DNA reads TGTGCCAGCAGTTTTGAGGAGCGGAACGGGGAGCTGTTTTTT. Its protein is CASSFEERNGELFF.

The V call is TRBV7-9, the J call TRBJ1-1, with D hard to call. The CDR3 covers 13 residues. Per germline, CDR1 SEHNR and CDR2 FQNEAQ (reference sequence). V shed 5 bases and J shed 8 bases, with 15 bases lying between them. Here the CDR3 DNA reads TGTGCCAGCAGCCCCGATGGCTTCGCCGAAGCTTTCTTT. Residues: CASSPDGFAEAFF.

The rearrangement links TRBV15 to TRBJ2-1; tentatively, D is TRBD1 (5 bases). There are 15 residues in the CDR3. Trimming took off 5 bases at V and 0 bases at J, with 11 bases between the two ends. The germline gives CDR1 LNHNV, CDR2 YYDKDF (reference sequence). The CDR3 reads CATSRSDTSYNEQFF. The CDR3 DNA sequence: TGTGCCACCAGCCGTTCGGACACCTCCTACAATGAGCAGTTCTTC.

The chain joins TRBV5-1 to TRBJ2-5; TRBD2 aligns across 11 bases. The V and J ends lost 2 bases and 5 bases, in that order; junction bases with no gene match: 2. The CDR3 is made up of 14 amino acids. Per germline, CDR1 SGHRS and CDR2 YFSETQ. CDR3 amino acids: CASSLLAGEETQYF. The CDR3 DNA reads TGCGCCAGCAGCTTACTAGCGGGGGAGGAGACCCAGTACTTC. Using reference TRBV5-1 and TRBJ2-5 for the parts outside the CDR3, the full variable domain is KAGVTQTPRYLIKTRGQQVTLSCSPISGHRSVSWYQQTPGQGLQFLFEYFSETQRNKGNFPGRFSGRQFSNSRSEMNVSTLELGDSALYLCASSLLAGEETQYFGPGTRLLVL.